This TCR beta chain was sequenced for a study of high-grade serous ovarian cancer treatment subgroups. Study as a whole: Each sample yielded on average approximately 7,700 unique TCR beta rearrangements from around 14,000 reads.

The tumor samples were collected prior to definitive surgery or chemotherapy. The CDR3 runs 14 residues. V was pared by 4 bases and J by 8 bases, with 10 bases of the junction left unmatched. From germline, CDR1 is SGHNT and CDR2 YYREEE (reference sequence). The study's findings and limits: TCR clonal relatedness correlated positively with neoantigen level. The analyses considered CDR3 and ignored CDR1 and CDR2. Tumors within one patient showed repertoire similarity of roughly 0.1 to 0.8.

Some clones are missing from TCRdb's copy, which holds only in-frame ones; the method was immunoSEQ multiplex PCR. The table has around 4,200 clones, 75% to 80% seen once; the top ten hold roughly 18%. In the case of this clone: Its antigen is not identified.

The clonotype was recovered from a human donor with high-grade serous ovarian cancer. The chain is built from TRBV5-4 and TRBJ1-2, with 8 positions matching TRBD1. Sequences were obtained from tumor tissue. DNA for the CDR3: TGTGCCAGCAGCCAAGACAGGGGTCTTTTAGGCTACACCTTC. Amino acids: CASSQDRGLLGYTF.